This section outlines one TCR beta chain sequence together with its context. Its antigen target is currently unknown. No much larger clone exists at a distance of one base, and base qualities are not known. This specimen comes from a study of cytomegalovirus exposure and HLA in healthy donors (dated 2017 in TCRdb). About the study as a whole: The 666 repertoires of the first cohort and the roughly 110 validation repertoires were produced on the same platform, according to a later analysis. The aim of the study was to test whether cataloging public T cell receptors could identify signatures of past pathogen exposure. Besides the first cohort of under 700 subjects, a separate validation cohort made up of roughly 120 different subjects was used. To predict cytomegalovirus infection status, the study brought together high-throughput TCR immunosequencing, statistical association of individual TCRs with disease status, and machine learning. Overall study results and their limits: A later analysis found that TCRs clustered in the first cohort also tended to co-occur in the 95 to 150 validation repertoires, with 94% of cluster scores above 0. The classifier was reported to diagnose cytomegalovirus status with high specificity and sensitivity in both the original and validation cohorts. According to the authors, the approach could potentially be generalized to other disease states and immunological phenotypes. Most TCR sequences were observed very rarely across donors, whereas some public TCRs were present in many individuals. All 120 or so repertoires were used to score co-occurrence in the validation cohort in a later analysis, because that analysis had no HLA typing for the cohort. The study gave a list of 150 to 200 TCR beta chains associated with cytomegalovirus. A few of the identified cytomegalovirus-associated TCR beta chains were confirmed in vitro to be specific for cytomegalovirus antigens.

Donors formed part of the validation cohort, which comprised about 120 subjects and was distinct from the first cohort of several hundred subjects. Library construction relied on the immunoSEQ multiplex PCR assay. The paper's data handling went like this. To diagnose cytomegalovirus status from the catalog of TCR beta chain sequences, a statistical classification framework was built. Not all clones reach the TCRdb copy of this immuneACCESS table, which keeps in-frame sequences only. Checked studies attribute under half of the gap to unresolved V genes and leave the rest unexplained. V and J calls plus clone size are reproduced from that table; the DNA served to infer D and trimming. In this sample the table shows approximately 54,000 clones, 89% of which occur a single time. The leading ten clones occupy approximately 8.1% of the sample. Germline trimming: 0 bases from V, 5 bases from J; junction bases outside gene matches: 3. From a lookup of the germline V gene (reference sequence), CDR1 and CDR2 are MNHEY and SMNVEV. Its CDR3 holds 15 amino acids, cysteine through phenylalanine. Only the CDR3 portion is preserved as DNA: 45 bases, with reading frame beginning at the first base.

The material sequenced was PBMCs. In this chain, TRBV27 is recombined with TRBJ2-2; TRBD1 lines up with 7 middle nucleotides. The source of this sequence is a woman in her late teens or twenties in good health and CMV-seropositive. The nucleotides are TGTGCCAGCAGTTTATCAGGACAGGTGACCGGGGAGCTGTTTTTT. This translates into CASSLSGQVTGELFF.